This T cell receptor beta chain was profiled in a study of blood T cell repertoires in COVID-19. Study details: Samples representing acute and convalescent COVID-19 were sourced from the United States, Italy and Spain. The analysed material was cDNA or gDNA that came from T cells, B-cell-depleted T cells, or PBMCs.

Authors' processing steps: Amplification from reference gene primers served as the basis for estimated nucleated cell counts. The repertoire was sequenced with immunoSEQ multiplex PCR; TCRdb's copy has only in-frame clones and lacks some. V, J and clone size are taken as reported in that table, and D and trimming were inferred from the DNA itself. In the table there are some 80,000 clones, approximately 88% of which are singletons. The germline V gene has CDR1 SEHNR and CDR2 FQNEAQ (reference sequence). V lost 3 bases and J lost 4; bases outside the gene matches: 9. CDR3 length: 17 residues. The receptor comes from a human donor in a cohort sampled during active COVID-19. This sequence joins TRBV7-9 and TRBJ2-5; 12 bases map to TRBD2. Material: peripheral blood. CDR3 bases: TGTGCCAGCAGCTTTCAGACTAGCGGGAGTTTTCGAGAGACCCAGTACTTC. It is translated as CASSFQTSGSFRETQYF.